This T cell receptor (beta chain) was obtained from a study of T cell responses to AZD1222 COVID-19 vaccine. Trimming took off 1 base at V and 6 bases at J, with 14 bases between the two ends. CDR3 length equals 14 residues. Germline CDR1 SGHRS, CDR2 YFSETQ. Only in-frame clones appear in the TCRdb table, and some are missing; sequencing was by immunoSEQ multiplex PCR. The data hold 50,000 to 85,000 clones, with 79% observed a single time. The chain has TRBV5-1 and TRBJ2-7; possibly TRBD2 for D (5 bases). The material sequenced was peripheral blood, taken on day 0 of MenACWY control vaccination. The sequence derives from an adult in good health. The CDR3 protein is CASSLISGGPEQYF. Here the CDR3 DNA reads TGCGCCAGCAGCTTGATCAGCGGAGGACCCGAGCAGTACTTC.